The 30 T cell receptor beta chains reported below all come from one sample, sequenced in a study of tumor-infiltrating lymphocytes in oesophageal squamous cell carcinoma. One entry per CDR3 protein, called by TCRdb with MiXCR from the PCR reads. The profile shows approximately 18,000 distinct CDR3 sequences, about 46% of them singletons. Sequenced material: esophageal tumor tissue. Receptors originate from a male donor with esophageal squamous cell carcinoma.

Worth noting for this clonotype: One junction end disagrees with the germline gene, perhaps due to a read error. This sequence joins TRBV7-9 and TRBJ2-3, with 9 bases aligning to TRBD1. Per germline, CDR1 SEHNR and CDR2 FQNEAQ (reference sequence). The CDR3 consists of 17 residues. Written as DNA, the CDR3 is TGTGCTAGCAGCTTAGATATCCGGGACAGGGACACAGATACGCAGTATTTT. It codes for CASSLDIRDRDTDTQYF.

This chain uses TRBV7-3 with TRBJ2-7; D possibly corresponds to TRBD2 (5 bases). Between the trimmed V and J ends, which lost 4 bases and 8 bases, there was a span of 12 bases. The CDR3 has 12 amino acids. Germline V gene lookup returns CDR1 SGHTA and CDR2 FQGTGA. The CDR3: CASSSDSYQQYF. The CDR3 DNA sequence: TGTGCCAGCAGCTCGGACTCTTATCAGCAGTACTTC.

This clonotype appeared many times. A much larger clone lies a single base off, so this may be a read error. The J gene is TRBJ2-7, the V gene TRBV11-2; maybe TRBD2 (6 bases). Germline V CDR1 and CDR2: SGHAT, FQNNGV. The CDR3 covers 15 residues. The V end was cut by 3 bases, the J end by 7 bases, with 19 bases between. The CDR3 DNA follows: TGTGCCAGCAGCTTCGGAGGACTATACCACAATGAGCAGTACTTC. Translated, it gives CASSFGGLYHNEQYF.

This clonotype occurred many times. The V gene is TRBV5-1, the J gene TRBJ1-2, with D uncertain. The germline V and J ends were trimmed by 2 bases and 1 base, with 6 bases remaining between them. This CDR3 is 13 amino acids long. Per the germline V gene, CDR1 is SGHRS and CDR2 is YFSETQ. CDR3 in amino acids: CASSFNSNYGYTF. The CDR3 region has the DNA TGCGCCAGCAGCTTTAACAGTAACTATGGCTACACCTTC.

This clonotype was seen once. The chain has TRBV4-1 and TRBJ2-1; 8 bases agree with TRBD1. TRBJ2-7 matches the DNA end more closely, so the J call is doubtful. This CDR3 is 14 amino acids long. Germline lookup yields CDR1 MGHRA and CDR2 YSYEKL. The CDR3 loop is CASSQGTGYNEQYF. The CDR3 DNA reads TGCGCCAGCAGCCAAGGGACAGGGTACAATGAGCAGTACTTC.

The chain carries TRBV2 and TRBJ1-2, with TRBD1 matching over 11 bases. The CDR3 loop spans 16 amino acids. V trimming: 6 bases; J trimming: 4 bases; junction bases outside the gene matches: 10. Germline-derived CDR1 and CDR2 are SNHLY and FYNNEI. CDR3 in DNA: TGTGCCAGCAGGGCAGATGGGACAGGGGGATTCTATGGCTACACCTTC. Translated, it gives CASRADGTGGFYGYTF.

The rearrangement links TRBV7-8 to TRBJ1-4; D unresolved. Germline V lookup: CDR1 SGHVS, CDR2 FQNEAQ. This CDR3 region has 11 residues. V shed 4 bases and J shed 8 bases, with 5 bases lying between them. In DNA form, the CDR3 reads TGTGCCAGCAGCTCTCGAGAAAAACTGTTTTTT. Residues: CASSSREKLFF.

This clonotype was counted at least ten times. The chain combines TRBV4-1 with TRBJ2-1, with a possible D match to TRBD2 (6 bases). Germline CDR1 is MGHRA and CDR2 is YSYEKL. This CDR3 region has 15 residues. V lost 1 base and J lost 8, with 15 bases in between. The CDR3 nucleotides are TGCGCCAGCAGCCAAGCAAACAGGCCGGGGGATGAGCAGTTCTTC. Translation: CASSQANRPGDEQFF.

The chain combines TRBV6-1 with TRBJ2-3; TRBD1 is a possible D gene (5 bases). The CDR3 loop spans 14 amino acids. The V end was cut by 1 base, the J end by 11 bases, with 16 bases between. CDR1 and CDR2 from the germline V gene are MNHNS and SASEGT. The CDR3 DNA reads as TGTGCCAGCAGTGAAGTCCGCGACAGCTACGAGCAGTATTTT. Residues: CASSEVRDSYEQYF.

In its sample, this clonotype was seen a few times. V gene TRBV7-9 combines with J gene TRBJ2-7, with D possibly TRBD2 on 6 matching bases. Germline CDR1 SEHNR, CDR2 FQNEAQ (reference sequence). The CDR3 extends over 14 amino acids. V was pared by 4 bases and J by 0 bases, with 10 bases between. CDR3 sequence: CASSSRERSYEQYF. The CDR3 DNA sequence: TGTGCCAGCAGCTCCCGGGAGCGCTCCTACGAGCAGTACTTC.

V and J are TRBV7-2 and TRBJ2-2, with a tentative D call TRBD2 (6 bases). V was pared by 7 bases and J by 7 bases, with 16 bases between. The length of the CDR3 is 14 residues. Germline assignment: CDR1 SGHTA and CDR2 FQGNSA. The CDR3 DNA follows: TGTGCCAGCACCAAAACGGAGGGAGGCGGGGAGCTGTTTTTT. Protein sequence: CASTKTEGGGELFF.

The chain has TRBV18 and TRBJ1-4; D gene uncertain. The CDR3 sequence is 13 residues long. The germline CDR1 and CDR2 sequences are KGHSH and LQKENI. The V end lost 8 bases, the J end lost 6 bases, and 13 bases lay between the germline ends. The CDR3 here is CASAEGLDEKLFF. CDR3 bases: TGTGCCAGCGCAGAAGGGTTAGATGAAAAACTGTTTTTT.

The V and J genes are TRBV7-2 and TRBJ2-7; 7 bases are shared with TRBD1. The DNA end lines up better with TRBJ2-5; the J call may be wrong. This CDR3 is built from 15 residues. Germline V gene sequence: CDR1 SGHTA, CDR2 FQGNSA. CDR3 DNA: TGTGCCAGCAGCTCAGAAGACGGGACAGACGAGACCCAGTACTTC. It yields the protein CASSSEDGTDETQYF.

The CDR3 DNA sequence: TGTGCCAGCAGCTTAGAATGGAAAGAGACCCAGTACTTC. It codes for CASSLEWKETQYF. The chain links TRBV7-4 to TRBJ2-7; D is unresolved. Gene TRBJ2-5 matches the end of the DNA better, so the J call may be wrong. The CDR3 loop spans 13 amino acids. The V gene's germline CDR1 is SGHVT and CDR2 SQSDAQ.

The rearrangement links TRBV5-1 to TRBJ2-5; 12 nucleotides align to TRBD2. The J segment lost 11 bases and the V segment lost 4 bases, leaving 15 bases of the junction unmatched. The CDR3 sequence is 16 residues long. The germline CDR1 and CDR2 sequences are SGHRS and YFSETQ. CDR3 nucleotides: TGCGCCAGCAGCCCACGACTAGCGGGAGTCGGCAATGAGCAGTACTTC. This translates into CASSPRLAGVGNEQYF.

By share, this clonotype ranks as large. The chain joins TRBV7-9 to TRBJ2-3; 10 nucleotides align to TRBD1. This CDR3 has 16 amino acids. The V segment lost 5 bases and the J segment 5 bases; nucleotides outside the gene matches: 10. CDR1 is SEHNR, CDR2 FQNEAQ, per germline (reference sequence). The CDR3 here is CASSPGTGVFRDTQYF. CDR3 in DNA: TGTGCCAGCAGCCCTGGGACAGGGGTATTTAGAGATACGCAGTATTTT.

This clonotype was recorded a few times. The rearrangement uses TRBV7-2 and TRBJ2-1, with 10 bases fitting TRBD1. The last part of the DNA fits TRBJ2-5 better; the J call may be wrong. The CDR3 spans 15 residues. The germline gives CDR1 SGHTA, CDR2 FQGNSA. The CDR3 DNA is TGTGCCAGCAGCGGAGGGACAGGGGTTCGGGGGACCCAGTACTTC. Its translation: CASSGGTGVRGTQYF.

This clonotype was seen ten or more times. The chain employs TRBV6-2 or TRBV6-3 and TRBJ2-7; 8 positions agree with TRBD1. Losses at the gene ends were 8 bases for V and 4 bases for J; bases not matched to a gene: 4. Germline loops: CDR1 MNHEY, CDR2 SVGEGT. The CDR3 runs to 12 residues. CDR3: CASQGAVYEQYF. CDR3 DNA: TGTGCCAGCCAGGGGGCGGTTTACGAGCAGTACTTC.

CDR3 sequence reads: CASSDRAGNTGELFF. The CDR3 nucleotides are TGTGCCAGCAGTGACAGGGCGGGAAACACCGGGGAGCTGTTTTTT. J is TRBJ1-1 and V is TRBV12-3 or TRBV12-4; a possible D gene is TRBD1 (7 bases). Matching the DNA end better, TRBJ2-2 makes the J call doubtful. This CDR3 is built from 15 residues.

In regard to this clonotype: The CDR3 ends on some other residue instead of the conserved phenylalanine or tryptophan, so this is likely a read error. The DNA is omitted, as the CDR3 cannot be located on it reliably, and the CDR3 follows TCRdb's listing. The chain employs TRBV7-4 and TRBJ2-6; the table gives TRBD1 as D, unverified against the DNA. Germline V gene sequence: CDR1 SGHVT, CDR2 SQSDAQ. Both ends counted, the CDR3 spans 16 residues. This CDR3 reads CASSLGTGIHEQFFGP.

The genes are TRBV11-2 and TRBJ2-7; 7 bases agree with TRBD1. The V and J ends lost 6 bases and 6 bases, in that order; junction bases with no gene match: 14. This CDR3 spans 15 amino acids. CDR1 and CDR2 from the germline V gene are SGHAT and FQNNGV. The CDR3 DNA sequence: TGTGCCAGCAGTCGCCGCCGGGACAGTGTCTCCGAGCAGTACTTC. It specifies CASSRRRDSVSEQYF.

V is TRBV6-1 and J is TRBJ1-5; D remains unclear. From germline, CDR1 is MNHNS and CDR2 SASEGT. This CDR3 is built from 13 residues. V shed 9 bases and J shed 4 bases, with 13 bases lying between them. CDR3 DNA sequence: TGTGCCAGTCGGGGTAAGGTAAATCAGCCCCAGCATTTT. It yields the protein CASRGKVNQPQHF.

The chain carries TRBV7-3 and TRBJ2-6; D not resolved. The J call may be incorrect, as the DNA end agrees better with TRBJ2-5. The length of the CDR3 is 15 residues. CDR1 is SGHTA and CDR2 is FQGTGA in the germline V gene. The CDR3 is CASSLRGSTMETQYF. In nucleotides, the CDR3 is TGTGCCAGCAGCTTAAGAGGTAGCACGATGGAGACCCAGTACTTC.

V is TRBV7-3 and J is TRBJ2-3; 7 bases fit TRBD2. Trimming cost V 2 bases and J 10 bases; bases outside gene matches: 3. The CDR3 has 12 amino acids. Germline V gene lookup returns CDR1 SGHTA and CDR2 FQGTGA. The CDR3 region is CASSLGGGSQYF. The CDR3 DNA reads TGTGCCAGCAGCTTAGGGGGGGGGTCGCAGTATTTT.

The rearrangement uses TRBV7-2 and TRBJ2-2; TRBD1 might be the D (6 bases). This CDR3 is 15 amino acids long. CDR1 is SGHTA, CDR2 FQGNSA, per germline. Trimming pared 2 bases from V and 7 bases from J, leaving 14 bases between. The CDR3 loop reads CASSLNSGAVGELFF. CDR3 coding DNA: TGTGCCAGCAGCTTAAATTCAGGGGCGGTCGGGGAGCTGTTTTTT.

This chain connects TRBV7-2 to TRBJ1-5; D is unresolved. V gave up 1 base and J gave up 4 bases, with 8 bases separating them. This CDR3 is 14 amino acids long. Germline CDR1 and CDR2: SGHTA and FQGNSA. For the CDR3, the DNA is TGTGCCAGCAGCTTAGGGCGGTTTAATCAGCCCCAGCATTTT. This gives the protein CASSLGRFNQPQHF.

The chain combines TRBV7-6 with TRBJ2-3; weak D call: TRBD2 (5 bases). The end of the DNA fits TRBJ2-7 better, so the J call may be wrong. This CDR3 is 15 amino acids long. From germline, CDR1 is SGHVS and CDR2 FNYEAQ. As DNA, the CDR3 is TGTGCCAGCAGCTTAGGGGTCGGGAACTCCTACGAGCAGTACTTC. Its translation: CASSLGVGNSYEQYF.

Ten or more counts support this clonotype. V and J are TRBV6-4 and TRBJ2-6; D is uncertain. Trimming pared 2 bases from V and 0 bases from J, leaving 2 bases between. The germline V gene has CDR1 MRHNA and CDR2 SNTAGT. This CDR3 is built from 14 residues. The CDR3: CASSDNSGANVLTF. In nucleotides, the CDR3 is TGTGCCAGCAGTGACAACTCTGGGGCCAACGTCCTGACTTTC.

The chain couples TRBV7-6 to TRBJ1-6, with TRBD1 as a possible D gene (5 bases). The CDR3 totals 15 residues. CDR1 and CDR2 from the germline V gene are SGHVS and FNYEAQ. V was pared by 0 bases and J by 7 bases, with 10 bases between. CDR3 sequence: CASSLAQGPNSPLHF. The CDR3 nucleotides are TGTGCCAGCAGCTTAGCCCAGGGCCCAAATTCACCCCTCCACTTT.

Remarks on this clonotype: This is likely a read error, given that the CDR3 carries no conserved phenylalanine or tryptophan at its end. The DNA is omitted, as the CDR3 cannot be located on it reliably, and the CDR3 follows TCRdb's listing. The rearrangement joins TRBV11-1 to TRBJ1-1. The CDR3 sequence runs 16 residues, both termini included. Per germline, CDR1 SGHAT and CDR2 FQDESV (reference sequence). The CDR3 loop is CASSWIGTNNEQFFGP.